The present T cell receptor beta chain was sequenced within a study of OX40 agonist ivuxolimab in advanced cancers. This clone was detected only a few times. This table comes from immunoSEQ multiplex PCR, and its TCRdb copy is limited to in-frame clones, with some not included. The sample contains roughly 91,000 clones, approximately 94% of which appear only once. V dropped 1 base and J dropped 6 bases, with 6 bases sitting between them. Per germline, CDR1 SEHNR and CDR2 FQNEAQ (reference sequence). This CDR3 region has 12 residues. Sequenced material: CD4+ or CD8+ T cells sorted from blood, taken in a trial of the OX40 agonist ivuxolimab. The V call is TRBV7-9, the J call TRBJ1-1; D gene uncertain. The origin of this receptor is an adult with an advanced solid tumor such as melanoma, head and neck, liver or kidney cancer. The CDR3: CASSLEQPEAFF. DNA of the CDR3: TGTGCCAGCAGCTTAGAACAGCCTGAAGCTTTCTTT.